This section outlines one TCR beta chain sequence together with its context. Per germline, CDR1 LGHNT and CDR2 FRNRAP. This CDR3 is built from 15 residues. The V gene lost 6 bases and the J gene lost 4 bases, with 18 bases spanning the gap. The method was immunoSEQ multiplex PCR; TCRdb's version includes in-frame clones alone and lacks a portion of them. The sample holds around 53,000 clones, just over 90% seen once. The sample is drawn from a study of early stage breast cancer tumors. The material sequenced was blood. The sequence was collected from an older person with breast cancer. The chain carries TRBV12-5 and TRBJ1-2; a weak D match, TRBD1 (6 bases). CDR3 coding DNA: TGTGCTAGTGGGCCAGCGGGGGGGCAGGCCTATGGCTACACCTTC. Protein product: CASGPAGGQAYGYTF.